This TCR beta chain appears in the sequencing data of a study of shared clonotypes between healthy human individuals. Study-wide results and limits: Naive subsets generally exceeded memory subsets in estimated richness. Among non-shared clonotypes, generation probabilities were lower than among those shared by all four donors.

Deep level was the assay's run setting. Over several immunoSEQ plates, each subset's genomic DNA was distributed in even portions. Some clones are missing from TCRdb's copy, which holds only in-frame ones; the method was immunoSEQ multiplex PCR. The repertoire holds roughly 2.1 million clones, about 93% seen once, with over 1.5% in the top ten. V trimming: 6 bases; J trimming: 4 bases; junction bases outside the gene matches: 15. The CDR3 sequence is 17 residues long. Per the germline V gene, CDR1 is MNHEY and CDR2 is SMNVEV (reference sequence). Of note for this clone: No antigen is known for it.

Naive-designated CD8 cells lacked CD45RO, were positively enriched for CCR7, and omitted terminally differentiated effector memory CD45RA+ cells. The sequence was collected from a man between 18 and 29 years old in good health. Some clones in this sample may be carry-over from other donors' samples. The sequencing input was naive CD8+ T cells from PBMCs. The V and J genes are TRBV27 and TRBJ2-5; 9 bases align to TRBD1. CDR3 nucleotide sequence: TGTGCCAGCAGGTCGGGACAGGGTGACTTCTTAGGAGAGACCCAGTACTTC. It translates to CASRSGQGDFLGETQYF.